This is a list of T cell receptor beta chains from one sample in a study of shared clonotypes between healthy human individuals. Assay: immunoSEQ multiplex PCR; the TCRdb copy retains only in-frame clones and omits some. The sample holds about 1 million clones; about three quarters are singletons and the top ten take approximately 1.5%. Sequenced material: memory CD4+ T cells sorted from blood. The receptors were sampled from a man aged 18 to 35 in good health. CDR3s include the opening cysteine and the closing phenylalanine or tryptophan. Each record gives: J gene, clone size, D gene, V gene, CDR3 DNA, CDR3 protein. D genes are given only for firm matches. Some rows mark clone size as missing; the rest say once, few, many or name a class of expanded clone.

j_gene: TRBJ2-1
abundance: .
d_gene: .
v_gene: TRBV7-6
CDR3nt: TGTGCCAGCAGCTTAGATAGGGAACAGCAGTTCTTC
CDR3aa: CASSLDREQQFF

j_gene: TRBJ2-1
abundance: .
d_gene: .
v_gene: TRBV19
CDR3nt: TGTGCCAGCTCCCCCCCGCCGGGACAAAGCAGCTACAATGAGCAGTTCTTC
CDR3aa: CASSPPPGQSSYNEQFF

j_gene: TRBJ2-5
abundance: .
d_gene: .
v_gene: TRBV6-6
CDR3nt: TGTGCCACCAGGGCATCCCAAGAGACCCAGTACTTC
CDR3aa: CATRASQETQYF

j_gene: TRBJ1-1
abundance: .
d_gene: .
v_gene: TRBV5-4
CDR3nt: TGTGCCAGCAGCTTGGCAGGGTTGTCGCCGCCTGAAGCTTTCTTT
CDR3aa: CASSLAGLSPPEAFF

j_gene: TRBJ2-7
abundance: .
d_gene: TRBD2
v_gene: TRBV7-9
CDR3nt: TGTGCCAGCAGCTGGACTAGCGGGCTATCCTACGAGCAGTACTTC
CDR3aa: CASSWTSGLSYEQYF

j_gene: TRBJ2-5
abundance: .
d_gene: TRBD2
v_gene: TRBV5-4
CDR3nt: TGTGCCAGCAACCCGGGAGTAGCGGGAGGAGGGGAGACCCAGTACTTC
CDR3aa: CASNPGVAGGGETQYF

j_gene: TRBJ1-4
abundance: .
d_gene: .
v_gene: TRBV19
CDR3nt: TGTGCCAGTAGTCGGACGAGAACTAATGAAAAACTGTTTTTT
CDR3aa: CASSRTRTNEKLFF

j_gene: TRBJ2-5
abundance: .
d_gene: .
v_gene: TRBV9
CDR3nt: TGTGCCAGCAGCGTAGCGGTAGATAAGGGCCAAGAGACCCAGTACTTC
CDR3aa: CASSVAVDKGQETQYF

j_gene: TRBJ1-6
abundance: .
d_gene: .
v_gene: TRBV6-6
CDR3nt: TGTGCCAGCAGTTACGAGGGCGGCAGGGGCAATTCACCCCTCCACTTT
CDR3aa: CASSYEGGRGNSPLHF

j_gene: TRBJ1-2
abundance: few
d_gene: TRBD1
v_gene: TRBV30
CDR3nt: TGTGCCTGGAGTGCGACAGGGACCTGGGGCTATGGCTACACCTTC
CDR3aa: CAWSATGTWGYGYTF

j_gene: TRBJ1-2
abundance: .
d_gene: .
v_gene: TRBV18
CDR3nt: TGTGCCAGCTCACTTTCCCTCGGGGATGGCTACACCTTC
CDR3aa: CASSLSLGDGYTF